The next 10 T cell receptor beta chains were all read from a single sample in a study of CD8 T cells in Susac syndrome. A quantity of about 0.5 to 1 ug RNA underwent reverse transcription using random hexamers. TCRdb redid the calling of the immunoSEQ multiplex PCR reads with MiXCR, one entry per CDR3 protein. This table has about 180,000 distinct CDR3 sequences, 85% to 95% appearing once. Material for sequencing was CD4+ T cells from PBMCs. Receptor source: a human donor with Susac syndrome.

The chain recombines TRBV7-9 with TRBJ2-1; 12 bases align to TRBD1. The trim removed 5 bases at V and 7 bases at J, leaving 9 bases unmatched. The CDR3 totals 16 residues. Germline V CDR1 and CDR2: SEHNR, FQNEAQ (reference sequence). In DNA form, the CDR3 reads TGTGCCAGCAGCGCCGAACGGGACAGGGGGCGGAATGAGCAGTTCTTC. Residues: CASSAERDRGRNEQFF.

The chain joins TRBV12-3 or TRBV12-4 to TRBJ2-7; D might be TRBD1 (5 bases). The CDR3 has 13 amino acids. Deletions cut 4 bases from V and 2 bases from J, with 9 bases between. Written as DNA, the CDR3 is TGTGCCAGCAGTTCAGGGTTCACCTACGAGCAGTACTTC. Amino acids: CASSSGFTYEQYF.

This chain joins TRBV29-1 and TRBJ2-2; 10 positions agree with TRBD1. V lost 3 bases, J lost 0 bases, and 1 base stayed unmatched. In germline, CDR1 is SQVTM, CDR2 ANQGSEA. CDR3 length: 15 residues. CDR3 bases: TGCAGCGTTGAGGACAGGGGGACGAACACCGGGGAGCTGTTTTTT. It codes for CSVEDRGTNTGELFF.

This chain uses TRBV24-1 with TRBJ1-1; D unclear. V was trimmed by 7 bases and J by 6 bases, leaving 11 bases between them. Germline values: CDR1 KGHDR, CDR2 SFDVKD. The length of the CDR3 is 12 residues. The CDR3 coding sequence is TGTGCCACCAGGACGGCTGACGCTGAAGCTTTCTTT. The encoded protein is CATRTADAEAFF.

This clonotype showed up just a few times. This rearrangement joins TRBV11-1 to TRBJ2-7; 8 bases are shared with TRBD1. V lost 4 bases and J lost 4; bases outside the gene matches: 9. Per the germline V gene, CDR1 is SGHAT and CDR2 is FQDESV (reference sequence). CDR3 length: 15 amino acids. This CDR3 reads CASSSPADRGYEQYF. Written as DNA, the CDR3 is TGTGCCAGCAGCTCTCCAGCTGACAGGGGTTACGAGCAGTACTTC.

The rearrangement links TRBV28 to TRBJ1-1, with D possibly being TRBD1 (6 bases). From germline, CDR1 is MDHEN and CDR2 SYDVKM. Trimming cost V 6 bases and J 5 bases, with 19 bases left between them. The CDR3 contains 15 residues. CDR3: CASRPWGRGGTEAFF. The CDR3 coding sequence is TGTGCCAGCAGACCATGGGGAAGGGGGGGTACTGAAGCTTTCTTT.

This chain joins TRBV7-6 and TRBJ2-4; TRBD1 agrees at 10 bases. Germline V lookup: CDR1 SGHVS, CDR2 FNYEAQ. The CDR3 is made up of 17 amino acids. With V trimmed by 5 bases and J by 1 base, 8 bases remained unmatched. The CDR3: CASSPQTGGPAKNIQYF. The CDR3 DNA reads TGTGCCAGCAGCCCCCAGACAGGGGGCCCGGCCAAAAACATTCAGTACTTC. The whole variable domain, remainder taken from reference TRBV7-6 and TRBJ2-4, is GAGVSQSPRYKVTKRGQDVALRCDPISGHVSLYWYRQALGQGPEFLTYFNYEAQQDKSGLPNDRFSAERPEGSISTLTIQRTEQRDSAMYRCASSPQTGGPAKNIQYFGAGTRLSVL.

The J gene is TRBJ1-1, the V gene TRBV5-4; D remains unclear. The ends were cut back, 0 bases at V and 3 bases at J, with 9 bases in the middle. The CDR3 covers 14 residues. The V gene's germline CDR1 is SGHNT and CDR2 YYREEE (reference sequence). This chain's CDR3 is CASSLAGRDTEAFF. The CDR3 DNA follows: TGTGCCAGCAGCTTGGCTGGGAGGGACACTGAAGCTTTCTTT. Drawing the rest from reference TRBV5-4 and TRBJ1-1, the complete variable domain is ETGVTQSPTHLIKTRGQQVTLRCSSQSGHNTVSWYQQALGQGPQFIFQYYREEENGRGNFPPRFSGLQFPNYSSELNVNALELDDSALYLCASSLAGRDTEAFFGQGTRLTVV.

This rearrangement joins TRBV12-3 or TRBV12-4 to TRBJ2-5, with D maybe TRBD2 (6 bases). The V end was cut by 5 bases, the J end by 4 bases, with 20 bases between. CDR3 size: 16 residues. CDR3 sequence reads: CASSNRLGGGSETQYF. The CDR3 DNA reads TGTGCCAGCAGTAATCGACTAGGTGGGGGTTCAGAGACCCAGTACTTC.

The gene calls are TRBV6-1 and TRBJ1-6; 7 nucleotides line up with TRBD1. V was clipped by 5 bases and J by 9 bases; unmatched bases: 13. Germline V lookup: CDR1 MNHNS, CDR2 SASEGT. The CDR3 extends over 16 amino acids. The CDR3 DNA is TGTGCCAGCAGTCGTGGTTCTGCGACAGGGTCTTCACCCCTCCACTTT. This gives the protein CASSRGSATGSSPLHF.